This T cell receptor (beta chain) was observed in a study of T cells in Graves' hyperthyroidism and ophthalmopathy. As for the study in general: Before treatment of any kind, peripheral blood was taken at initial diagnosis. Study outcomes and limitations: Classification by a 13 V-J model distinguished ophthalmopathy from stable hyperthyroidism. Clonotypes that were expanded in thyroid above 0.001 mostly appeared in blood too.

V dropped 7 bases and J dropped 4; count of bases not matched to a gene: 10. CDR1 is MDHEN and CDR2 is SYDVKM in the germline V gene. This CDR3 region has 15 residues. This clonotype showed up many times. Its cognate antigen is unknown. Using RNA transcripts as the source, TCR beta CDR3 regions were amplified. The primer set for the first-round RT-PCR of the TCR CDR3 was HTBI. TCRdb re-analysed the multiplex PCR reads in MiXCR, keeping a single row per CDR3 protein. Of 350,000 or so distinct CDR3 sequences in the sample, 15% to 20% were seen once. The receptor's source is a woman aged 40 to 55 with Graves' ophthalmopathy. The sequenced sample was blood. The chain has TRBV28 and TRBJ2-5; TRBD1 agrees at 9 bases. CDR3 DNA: TGTGCCAGCACCTTGACCGGGACAGGGACAGAGACCCAGTACTTC. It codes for CASTLTGTGTETQYF.